The 2 T cell receptor beta chains below come from one sample, sequenced in a study of T-cell memory formation after mild COVID-19. TCRdb re-analysed the 5' RACE reads in MiXCR, keeping a single row per CDR3 protein. Here the sample spans 300,000 to 400,000 distinct CDR3 sequences, about 13% being singletons. The sample comprised PBMCs or a T cell subset sorted from them (not recorded which). The receptors stem from a man between 18 and 35 years old who had mild COVID-19 (a few samples of this study predate the infection). Cell type and time point are not known.

CDR3 amino acids: CSATGWDGFYEQYV. The CDR3 DNA reads TGCAGTGCTACAGGATGGGACGGGTTCTACGAGCAGTACGTC. The chain recombines TRBV20-1 with TRBJ2-7; D is perhaps TRBD1 or TRBD2 (5 bases each). This CDR3 contains 14 residues. Trimming pared 4 bases from V and 3 bases from J, leaving 16 bases between. Per the germline V gene, CDR1 is DFQATT and CDR2 is SNEGSKA (reference sequence).

This chain joins TRBV28 and TRBJ1-2, with TRBD1 matching over 7 bases. The CDR3 is 13 residues long. Losses at the gene ends were 6 bases for V and 2 bases for J; bases not matched to a gene: 3. Germline loops: CDR1 MDHEN, CDR2 SYDVKM. CDR3 DNA sequence: TGTGCCAGCAGGGACAGGACGAACTATGGCTACACCTTC. Translating it yields CASRDRTNYGYTF.